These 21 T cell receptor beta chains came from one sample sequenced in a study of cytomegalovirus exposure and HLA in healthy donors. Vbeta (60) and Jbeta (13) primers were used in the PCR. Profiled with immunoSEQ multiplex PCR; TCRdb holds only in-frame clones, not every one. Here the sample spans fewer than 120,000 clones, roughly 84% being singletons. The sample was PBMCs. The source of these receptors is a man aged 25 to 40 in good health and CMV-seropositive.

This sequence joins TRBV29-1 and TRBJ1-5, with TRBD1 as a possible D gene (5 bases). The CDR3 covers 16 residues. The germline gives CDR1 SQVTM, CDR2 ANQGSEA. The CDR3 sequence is CRQKDTSLSGNQPQHF. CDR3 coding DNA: TGCAGGCAAAAGGACACCTCTTTGAGCGGCAATCAGCCCCAGCATTTT.

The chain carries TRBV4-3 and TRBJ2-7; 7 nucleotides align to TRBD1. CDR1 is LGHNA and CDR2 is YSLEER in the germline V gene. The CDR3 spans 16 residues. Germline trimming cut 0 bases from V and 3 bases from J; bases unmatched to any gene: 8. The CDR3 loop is CASSQDRDSDYYEQYF. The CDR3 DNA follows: TGCGCCAGCAGCCAAGATCGGGACAGTGATTACTACGAGCAGTACTTC.

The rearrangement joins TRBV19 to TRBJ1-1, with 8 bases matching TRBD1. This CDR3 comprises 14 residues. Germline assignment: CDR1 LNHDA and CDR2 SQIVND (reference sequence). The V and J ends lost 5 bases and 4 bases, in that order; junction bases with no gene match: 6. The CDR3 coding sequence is TGTGCCAGTAGTGTTACACAGGGGGTCACTGAAGCTTTCTTT. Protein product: CASSVTQGVTEAFF.

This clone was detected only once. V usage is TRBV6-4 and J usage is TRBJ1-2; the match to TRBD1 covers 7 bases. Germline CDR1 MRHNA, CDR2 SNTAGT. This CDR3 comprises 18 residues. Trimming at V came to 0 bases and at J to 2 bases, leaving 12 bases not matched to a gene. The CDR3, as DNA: TGTGCCAGCAGTGACTCGATAAAGGGGGCCAGGGCGAACTATGGCTACACCTTC. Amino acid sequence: CASSDSIKGARANYGYTF.

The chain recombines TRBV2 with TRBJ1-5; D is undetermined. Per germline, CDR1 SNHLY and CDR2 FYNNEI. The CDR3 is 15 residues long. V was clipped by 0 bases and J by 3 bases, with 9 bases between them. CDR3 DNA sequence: TGTGCCAGCAGTGAAGCGCTCGGAGACAATCAGCCCCAGCATTTT. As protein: CASSEALGDNQPQHF.

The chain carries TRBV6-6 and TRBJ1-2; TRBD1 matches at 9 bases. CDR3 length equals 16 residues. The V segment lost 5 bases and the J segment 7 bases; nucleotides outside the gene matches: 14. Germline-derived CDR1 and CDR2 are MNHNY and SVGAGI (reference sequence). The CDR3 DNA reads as TGTGCCAGCAGTCCGGGACAGGGCCATCCTCGCCTTGGCTACACCTTC. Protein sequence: CASSPGQGHPRLGYTF.

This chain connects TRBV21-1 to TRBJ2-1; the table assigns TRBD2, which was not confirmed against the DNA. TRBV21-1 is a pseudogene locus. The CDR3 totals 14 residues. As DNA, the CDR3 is TGTGCCACCCGAAGCGGGGGGGCTTACAATGAGCAGTTCTTC. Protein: CATRSGGAYNEQFF.

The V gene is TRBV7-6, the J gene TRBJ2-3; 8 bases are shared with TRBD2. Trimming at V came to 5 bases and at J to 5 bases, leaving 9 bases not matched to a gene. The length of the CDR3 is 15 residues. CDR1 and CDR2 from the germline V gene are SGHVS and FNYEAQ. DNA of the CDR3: TGTGCCAGCAGCCCTTTAGCGGGGTCAGGAGATACGCAGTATTTT. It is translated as CASSPLAGSGDTQYF.

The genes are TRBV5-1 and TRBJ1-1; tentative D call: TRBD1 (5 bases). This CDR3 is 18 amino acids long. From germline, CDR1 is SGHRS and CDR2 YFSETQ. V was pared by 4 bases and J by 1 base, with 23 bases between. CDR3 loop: CASSPWRIDIQGNTEAFF. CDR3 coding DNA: TGCGCCAGCAGCCCGTGGCGTATTGACATTCAGGGGAACACTGAAGCTTTCTTT. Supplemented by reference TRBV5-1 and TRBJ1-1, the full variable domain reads KAGVTQTPRYLIKTRGQQVTLSCSPISGHRSVSWYQQTPGQGLQFLFEYFSETQRNKGNFPGRFSGRQFSNSRSEMNVSTLELGDSALYLCASSPWRIDIQGNTEAFFGQGTRLTVV.

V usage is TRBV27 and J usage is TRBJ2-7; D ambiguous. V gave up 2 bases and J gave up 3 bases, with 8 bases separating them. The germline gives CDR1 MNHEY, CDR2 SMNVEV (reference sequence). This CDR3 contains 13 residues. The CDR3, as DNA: TGTGCCAGCAGTTTACGGCAGGACTACGAGCAGTACTTC. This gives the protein CASSLRQDYEQYF.

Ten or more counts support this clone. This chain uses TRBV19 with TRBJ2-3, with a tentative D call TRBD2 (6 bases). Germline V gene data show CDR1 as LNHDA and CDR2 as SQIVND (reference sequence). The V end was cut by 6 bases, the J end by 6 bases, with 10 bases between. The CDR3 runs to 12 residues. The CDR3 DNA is TGTGCCAGTAGGCAAAGCGGGGATACGCAGTATTTT. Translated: CASRQSGDTQYF.

Here the CDR3 DNA reads TGCGCCAGCACTGACAGTAGCAATCAGCCCCAGCATTTT. It is translated as CASTDSSNQPQHF. The chain links TRBV10-2 to TRBJ1-5, with D possibly being TRBD1 (5 bases). Germline CDR1 is WSHSY and CDR2 is SAAADI. V was trimmed by 7 bases and J by 0 bases, leaving 7 bases between them. The CDR3 has 13 residues.

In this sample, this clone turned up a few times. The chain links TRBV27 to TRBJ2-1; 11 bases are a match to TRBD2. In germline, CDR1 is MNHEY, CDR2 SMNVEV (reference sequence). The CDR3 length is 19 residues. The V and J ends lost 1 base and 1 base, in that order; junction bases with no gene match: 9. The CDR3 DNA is TGTGCCAGCAGTTTATATGGTCTAGCGGGGGGATCGTCCTACAATGAGCAGTTCTTC. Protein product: CASSLYGLAGGSSYNEQFF.

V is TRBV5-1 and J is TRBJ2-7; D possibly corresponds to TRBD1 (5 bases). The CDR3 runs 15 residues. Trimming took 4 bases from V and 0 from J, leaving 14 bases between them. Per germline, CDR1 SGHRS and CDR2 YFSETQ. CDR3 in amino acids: CASSPFLDNSYEQYF. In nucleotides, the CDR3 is TGCGCCAGCAGCCCCTTCCTGGACAACTCCTACGAGCAGTACTTC.

The CDR3 region is CASSEVGDRGYNEQFF. The CDR3 coding sequence is TGTGCCAGCAGTGAAGTTGGGGACAGGGGTTACAATGAGCAGTTCTTC. The chain couples TRBV2 to TRBJ2-1; 10 positions agree with TRBD1. CDR1 and CDR2 from the germline V gene are SNHLY and FYNNEI. V shed 1 base, J shed 4 bases, and the junction held 4 bases outside the gene matches. The CDR3 contains 16 residues.

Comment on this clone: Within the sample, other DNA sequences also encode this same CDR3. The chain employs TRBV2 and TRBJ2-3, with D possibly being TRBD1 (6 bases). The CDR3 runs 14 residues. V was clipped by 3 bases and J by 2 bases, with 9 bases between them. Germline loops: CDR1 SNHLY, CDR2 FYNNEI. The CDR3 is CASSDRDNTDTQYF. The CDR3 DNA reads TGTGCCAGCAGTGATCGGGACAACACAGATACGCAGTATTTT.

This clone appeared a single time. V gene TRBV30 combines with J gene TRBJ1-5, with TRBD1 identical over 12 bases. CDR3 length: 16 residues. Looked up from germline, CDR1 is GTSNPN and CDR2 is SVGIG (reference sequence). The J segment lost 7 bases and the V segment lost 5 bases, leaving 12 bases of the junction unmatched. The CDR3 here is CAWSNPGTGGSQPQHF. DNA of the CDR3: TGTGCCTGGTCGAACCCCGGGACAGGGGGCAGCCAGCCCCAGCATTTT.

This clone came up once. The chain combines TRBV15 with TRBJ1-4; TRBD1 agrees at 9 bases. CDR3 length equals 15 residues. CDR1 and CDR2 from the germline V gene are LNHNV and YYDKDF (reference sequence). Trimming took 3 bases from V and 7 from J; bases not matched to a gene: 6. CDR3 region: CATSSRDRGFEKLFF. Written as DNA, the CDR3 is TGTGCCACCAGCAGCCGTGACAGGGGGTTTGAAAAACTGTTTTTT.

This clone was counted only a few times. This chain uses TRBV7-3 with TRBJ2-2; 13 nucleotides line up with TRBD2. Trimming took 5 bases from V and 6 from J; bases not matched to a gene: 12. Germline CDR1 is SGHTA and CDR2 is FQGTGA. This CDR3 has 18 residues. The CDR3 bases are TGTGCCAGCAGCCCACAGCATGAACTAGCGGGGGGGCCCGGGGAGCTGTTTTTT. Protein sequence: CASSPQHELAGGPGELFF.

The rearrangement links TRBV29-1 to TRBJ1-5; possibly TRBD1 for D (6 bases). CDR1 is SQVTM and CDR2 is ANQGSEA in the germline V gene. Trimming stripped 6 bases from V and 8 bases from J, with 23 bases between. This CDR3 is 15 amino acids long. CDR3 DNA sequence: TGCAGCGTGCGGCGGGGGGCGCGGTTTAGTAAGCCCCAGCATTTT. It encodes CSVRRGARFSKPQHF.

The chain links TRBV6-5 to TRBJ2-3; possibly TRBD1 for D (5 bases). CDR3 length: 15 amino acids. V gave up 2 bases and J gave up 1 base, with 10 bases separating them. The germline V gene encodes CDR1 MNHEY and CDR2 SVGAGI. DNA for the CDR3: TGTGCCAGCAGTTACGGCCAGGGTCGCACAGATACGCAGTATTTT. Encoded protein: CASSYGQGRTDTQYF.